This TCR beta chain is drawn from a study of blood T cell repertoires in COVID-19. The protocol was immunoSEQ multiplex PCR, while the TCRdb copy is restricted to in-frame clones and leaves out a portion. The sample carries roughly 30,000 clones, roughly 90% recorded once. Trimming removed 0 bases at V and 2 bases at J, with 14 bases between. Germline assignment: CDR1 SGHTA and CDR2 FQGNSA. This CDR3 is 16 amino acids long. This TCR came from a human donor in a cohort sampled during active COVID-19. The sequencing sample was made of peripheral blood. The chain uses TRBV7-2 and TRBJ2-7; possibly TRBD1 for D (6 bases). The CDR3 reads CASSLARSGATYEQYF. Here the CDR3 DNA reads TGTGCCAGCAGCTTAGCGCGGTCAGGGGCTACCTACGAGCAGTACTTC.